This TCR beta chain was captured in a study of shared clonotypes between healthy human individuals. Data came from immunoSEQ multiplex PCR; TCRdb stores just in-frame clones and leaves some out. The sample shows about 2.3 million clones, around 93% of them seen only once. Nashville, Tennessee was home to all donors, each a Caucasian adult. Source material: naive CD4+ T cells from PBMCs. Subset defined: CD45RA+ positively selected. This clonotype was sampled from a man aged 18 to 29 in good health. Some clones in this sample may be carry-over from other donors' samples.

In DNA form, the CDR3 reads TGCGCCAGCAGCCCGCTTATGGGGGCCGAGACCCAGTACTTC. It specifies CASSPLMGAETQYF. V is TRBV5-1 and J is TRBJ2-5; D is perhaps TRBD1 (6 bases). The V gene's germline CDR1 is SGHRS and CDR2 YFSETQ. Trimming left V 4 bases short and J 5 bases short, with 15 bases between. This CDR3 has 14 residues.